This T cell receptor (beta chain) was recorded in a study of Ad26.COV2.S vaccination and SARS-CoV-2 variants. Points from the study as a whole: People given the vaccine had a wider spike-specific TCR breadth than placebo recipients did. Vaccinated and placebo-treated recipients had similar non-spike TCR breadth.

Comment on this clone: The antigen is unknown.

The germline V and J ends were trimmed by 1 base and 0 bases, with 10 bases remaining between them. The germline CDR1 and CDR2 sequences are SEHNR and FQNEAQ (reference sequence). The CDR3 length is 16 residues. This sample's treatment: roughly 19 received Ad26.COV2.S at low or high dose, single or two shots; about five received placebo; per-sample allocation not given. Sampling took place 63 days after the first vaccine or placebo injection. The protocol was immunoSEQ multiplex PCR, while the TCRdb copy is restricted to in-frame clones and leaves out a portion. Of about 250,000 clones listed, around 85% are singletons.

This specimen was peripheral blood, taken in a trial of Ad26.COV2.S vaccine versus placebo. The TCR comes from a person between 18 and 59 years old who received the Ad26.COV2.S COVID-19 vaccine or a placebo. This chain connects TRBV7-9 to TRBJ2-1; D might be TRBD2 (6 bases). The CDR3, as DNA: TGTGCCAGCAGCTTAGGACTAGGGAGCTCCTACAATGAGCAGTTCTTC. Encoded protein: CASSLGLGSSYNEQFF.